These 8 T cell receptor beta chains were sequenced from one sample in a study of blood T cell repertoires in COVID-19. Generated by immunoSEQ multiplex PCR, the TCRdb table keeps only in-frame clones and is missing some. The data contain 88,000 or so clones, 70% to 90% of them singletons. What was sequenced was peripheral blood. These receptors all stem from a man aged 60-69 years with acute or convalescent COVID-19.

This clone was seen just once. V usage is TRBV6-6 and J usage is TRBJ1-1, with D possibly being TRBD1 (5 bases). There are 16 residues in the CDR3. Looked up from germline, CDR1 is MNHNY and CDR2 is SVGAGI (reference sequence). Deletions cut 0 bases from V and 5 bases from J, with 16 bases between. The CDR3 DNA is TGTGCCAGCAGTTACTCCAGAGGCCAGGGAAAGACTGAAGCTTTCTTT. It yields the protein CASSYSRGQGKTEAFF.

This chain links TRBV7-2 with TRBJ1-2, with a tentative D call TRBD1 (5 bases). The germline V gene encodes CDR1 SGHTA and CDR2 FQGNSA. The V end was cut by 7 bases, the J end by 4 bases, with 31 bases between. The CDR3 has 19 amino acids. For the CDR3, the DNA is TGTGCCAGCAACTCGATAGGAGGGTTAATGTCACCGGGGCTCTATGGCTACACCTTC. Translation: CASNSIGGLMSPGLYGYTF.

The gene calls are TRBV20-1 and TRBJ2-1, with D possibly TRBD2 on 5 matching bases. The CDR3 covers 10 residues. Trimming took off 6 bases at V and 6 bases at J, with 6 bases between the two ends. CDR1 DFQATT and CDR2 SNEGSKA come from the germline V gene (reference sequence). The CDR3 region has the DNA TGCAGTGCCACTAGCAATGAGCAGTTCTTC. Translating gives CSATSNEQFF.

The chain joins TRBV14 to TRBJ2-4; 11 bases are shared with TRBD2. After removal of 4 bases from V and 0 bases from J, the junction contained 14 bases not matched to a gene. The V gene's germline CDR1 is SGHDN and CDR2 FVKESK. The CDR3 is 20 residues long. DNA of the CDR3: TGTGCCAGCAGCCCGACACCGGGACTAGCGGTTCCATTAGCCAAAAACATTCAGTACTTC. This gives the protein CASSPTPGLAVPLAKNIQYF.

This clone was counted between two and nine times. The chain uses TRBV6-5 and TRBJ1-6; D is unclear. CDR3 size: 15 residues. V lost 1 base and J lost 8, with 12 bases in between. Germline CDR1 MNHEY, CDR2 SVGAGI. CDR3 DNA sequence: TGTGCCAGCAGTTACTTTCGCGGGTCGGATTCACCCCTCCACTTT. This encodes CASSYFRGSDSPLHF.

The rearrangement uses TRBV18 and TRBJ2-4; D not resolved. The CDR3 spans 16 residues. Germline CDR1 is KGHSH and CDR2 is LQKENI. Trimming shortened V by 0 bases and J by 0 bases, and 9 bases separated the two germline ends. The CDR3 nucleotides read TGTGCCAGCTCACCACCGGTGGCGGTAGCCAAAAACATTCAGTACTTC. Its translation is CASSPPVAVAKNIQYF. The whole variable domain, filled in from reference TRBV18 and TRBJ2-4, reads NAGVMQNPRHLVRRRGQEARLRCSPMKGHSHVYWYRQLPEEGLKFMVYLQKENIIDESGMPKERFSAEFPKEGPSILRIQQVVRGDSAAYFCASSPPVAVAKNIQYFGAGTRLSVL.

The V gene is TRBV6-6, the J gene TRBJ2-7; 7 bases fit TRBD1. V gave up 7 bases and J gave up 4 bases; unmatched junction bases: 7. This CDR3 is built from 13 residues. In germline, CDR1 is MNHNY, CDR2 SVGAGI (reference sequence). The CDR3 DNA is TGTGCCAGCAAATCGTCAGGGGGTTACGAGCAGTACTTC. Translated: CASKSSGGYEQYF.

The V call is TRBV7-2, the J call TRBJ2-5; 11 nucleotides line up with TRBD2. The CDR3 loop spans 15 amino acids. Trimming removed 4 bases from V and 5 bases from J; junction bases left unmatched: 6. Germline V gene lookup returns CDR1 SGHTA and CDR2 FQGNSA. The CDR3 protein is CASSYVVAGGETQYF. Written as DNA, the CDR3 is TGTGCCAGCAGCTACGTTGTAGCGGGGGGGGAGACCCAGTACTTC.